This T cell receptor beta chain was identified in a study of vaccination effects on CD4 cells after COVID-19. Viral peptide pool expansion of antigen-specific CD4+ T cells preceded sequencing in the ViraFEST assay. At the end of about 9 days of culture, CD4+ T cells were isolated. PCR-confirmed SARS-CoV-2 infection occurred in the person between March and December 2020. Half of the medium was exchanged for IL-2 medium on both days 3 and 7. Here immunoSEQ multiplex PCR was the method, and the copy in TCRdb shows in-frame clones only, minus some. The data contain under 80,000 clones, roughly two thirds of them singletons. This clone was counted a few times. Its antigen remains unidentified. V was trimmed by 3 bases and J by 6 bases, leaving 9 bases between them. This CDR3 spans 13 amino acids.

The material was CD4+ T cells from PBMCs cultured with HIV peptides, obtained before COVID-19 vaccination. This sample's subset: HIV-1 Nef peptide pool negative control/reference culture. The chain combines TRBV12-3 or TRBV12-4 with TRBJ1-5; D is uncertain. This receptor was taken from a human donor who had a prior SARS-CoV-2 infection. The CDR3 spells CASSFVVRQPQHF. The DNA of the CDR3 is TGTGCCAGCAGTTTTGTAGTCCGTCAGCCCCAGCATTTT.